Listed below are T cell receptor beta chains from one sample, sequenced in a study of Graves' ophthalmopathy and Graves' hyperthyroidism. TCRdb recomputed calls from the multiplex PCR reads with MiXCR, one row per CDR3 protein. The profile covers over a million distinct CDR3 sequences, with roughly 35% appearing a single time and more than 9.5% taken by the ten largest. Material: peripheral blood or thyroid tissue (not recorded which). The receptor set was obtained from an adult man with Graves' hyperthyroidism. Each CDR3 is given with its conserved first and last residue. D genes are given only for firm matches. Only part of the rows carry a size: once, few, many, or a class if the clone is expanded.

J: TRBJ1-2; size: many; V: TRBV6-5; D: NA; CDR3: CASSQTQAGYGYTF; DNA: TGTGCCAGCAGTCAAACACAGGCTGGCTATGGCTACACCTTC
J: TRBJ1-5; size: many; V: TRBV20-1; D: NA; CDR3: CSARTNSNQPQHF; DNA: TGCAGTGCTAGAACCAATAGCAATCAGCCCCAGCATTTT
J: TRBJ1-1; size: NA; V: TRBV2; D: NA; CDR3: CASSEVGTELGAFF; DNA: TGTGCCAGCAGTGAGGTCGGGACGGAGCTAGGAGCTTTCTTT
J: TRBJ1-2; size: few; V: TRBV6-5; D: NA; CDR3: CASSDYRESHTF; DNA: TGTGCCAGCAGCGATTACAGGGAGTCCCACACCTTC
J: TRBJ2-7; size: many; V: TRBV10-1; D: TRBD1; CDR3: CASSRQGGSDEQYF; DNA: TGCGCCAGCAGTCGACAGGGCGGTTCTGACGAGCAGTACTTC
J: TRBJ2-5; size: NA; V: TRBV7-9; D: TRBD2; CDR3: CASSPGTSGIKETQYF; DNA: TGTGCCAGCTCGCCAGGGACTAGCGGGATCAAAGAGACCCAGTACTTC
J: TRBJ1-4; size: NA; V: TRBV12-3/TRBV12-4; D: NA; CDR3: CASSSIGGLDEKLFF; DNA: TGTGCCAGCAGCTCCATAGGGGGTCTAGATGAAAAACTGTTTTTT
J: TRBJ2-5; size: NA; V: TRBV6-5; D: TRBD1; CDR3: CASGTGDRPWRETQYF; DNA: TGTGCCAGCGGAACCGGGGACAGACCGTGGCGAGAGACCCAGTACTTC
J: TRBJ2-7; size: NA; V: TRBV15; D: NA; CDR3: CATSSFGQLAYEQYF; DNA: TGTGCCACCAGCAGTTTCGGACAGCTTGCCTACGAGCAGTACTTC
J: TRBJ2-5; size: NA; V: TRBV19; D: TRBD1; CDR3: CASTVSATGQGFGETQYF; DNA: TGTGCCAGTACTGTTTCCGCGACTGGACAGGGGTTCGGGGAGACCCAGTACTTC
J: TRBJ2-7; size: NA; V: TRBV11-2; D: TRBD2; CDR3: CASNLGGCFYEQYF; DNA: TGTGCCAGCAACCTGGGAGGGTGCTTTTACGAGCAGTACTTC
J: TRBJ2-5; size: NA; V: TRBV7-9; D: TRBD1; CDR3: CASSQWLKQGEERETQYF; DNA: TGTGCCAGCAGCCAATGGCTAAAGCAGGGGGAAGAGCGTGAGACCCAGTACTTC
J: TRBJ2-7; size: NA; V: TRBV10-2; D: TRBD1; CDR3: CASSESVDRDVVYEQYF; DNA: TGCGCCAGCAGTGAGTCGGTCGACAGGGATGTAGTCTACGAGCAGTACTTC
J: TRBJ2-5; size: NA; V: TRBV24-1; D: NA; CDR3: CATSDWTQETQYF; DNA: TGTGCCACCAGTGATTGGACCCAAGAGACCCAGTACTTC
J: TRBJ2-5; size: NA; V: TRBV3-1; D: TRBD1; CDR3: CASSQAGTGSTSTQYF; DNA: TGTGCCAGCAGCCAAGCCGGGACAGGCTCTACTTCGACCCAGTACTTC
J: TRBJ1-4; size: many; V: TRBV5-8; D: NA; CDR3: CASSLKGIGDEKLFF; DNA: TGTGCCAGCAGCTTGAAGGGAATTGGTGATGAAAAACTGTTTTTT
J: TRBJ2-7; size: many; V: TRBV10-3; D: TRBD2; CDR3: CAITPSGSSYEQYF; DNA: TGTGCCATCACTCCTAGCGGGAGCTCCTACGAGCAGTACTTC
J: TRBJ2-3; size: NA; V: TRBV20-1; D: NA; CDR3: CSARKADTQYF; DNA: TGCAGTGCTAGAAAGGCAGATACGCAGTATTTT
J: TRBJ2-5; size: few; V: TRBV7-8; D: TRBD1; CDR3: CASSLGQGF; DNA: TGTGCCAGCAGCTTAGGACAGGGCTTC
J: TRBJ1-1; size: few; V: TRBV11-2; D: TRBD1; CDR3: CASSTSRGGLLAEAFF; DNA: TGTGCCAGCAGCACGAGCAGGGGGGGCCTACTCGCTGAAGCTTTCTTT
J: TRBJ1-2; size: NA; V: TRBV4-2; D: TRBD1; CDR3: CASSQETRTGGYTF; DNA: TGTGCCAGCAGCCAAGAAACGAGGACAGGGGGCTACACCTTC
J: TRBJ1-4; size: NA; V: TRBV6-5; D: NA; CDR3: CASRSGGFPEKLFF; DNA: TGTGCCAGCAGATCGGGCGGTTTTCCGGAAAAACTGTTTTTT
J: TRBJ2-5; size: NA; V: TRBV29-1; D: NA; CDR3: CSGGTAGTQYF; DNA: TGCAGCGGAGGGACGGCTGGGACCCAGTACTTC
J: TRBJ1-3; size: NA; V: TRBV6-2/TRBV6-3; D: NA; CDR3: CASSKGQGSSGNTIYF; DNA: TGTGCCAGCAGTAAAGGACAAGGATCCTCTGGAAACACCATATATTTT
J: TRBJ1-5; size: many; V: TRBV6-5; D: TRBD1; CDR3: CASKRTGDSNQPQHF; DNA: TGTGCCAGCAAGAGAACAGGGGATAGCAATCAGCCCCAGCATTTT
J: TRBJ2-7; size: NA; V: TRBV10-2; D: NA; CDR3: CASRGLDSYEQYF; DNA: TGCGCCAGCAGGGGGCTTGACTCCTACGAGCAGTACTTC
J: TRBJ1-1; size: NA; V: TRBV12-5; D: NA; CDR3: CASGPGEGNTEAFF; DNA: TGTGCTAGTGGTCCTGGTGAGGGGAACACTGAAGCTTTCTTT
J: TRBJ2-2; size: NA; V: TRBV2; D: NA; CDR3: CASVDVGNTGELFF; DNA: TGTGCCAGCGTTGATGTTGGGAACACCGGGGAGCTGTTTTTT
J: TRBJ2-5; size: NA; V: TRBV7-6; D: NA; CDR3: CASSFRTFGDRVWRSQYF; DNA: TGTGCCAGTAGCTTTAGGACCTTTGGGGACCGGGTTTGGAGGTCCCAGTACTTC
J: TRBJ2-5; size: few; V: TRBV4-1; D: NA; CDR3: CASSPKTRQAQETQYF; DNA: TGCGCCAGCAGCCCCAAAACGCGGCAGGCCCAAGAGACCCAGTACTTC
J: TRBJ2-2; size: NA; V: TRBV6-5; D: TRBD1; CDR3: CASSIRDRGLIGELFF; DNA: TGTGCCAGCAGTATCCGGGACAGGGGGCTCATCGGGGAGCTGTTTTTT